A single T cell receptor beta chain is shown here with its context. What it recognizes is unknown. This sample was included in a study of T cell responses to AZD1222 COVID-19 vaccine. Study-wide findings and caveats: Baseline seropositives among AZD1222 recipients totaled only five to seven.

Sequencing was performed with immunoSEQ multiplex PCR; in TCRdb, only in-frame clones are kept and a portion is missing. The table has 100,000 to 120,000 clones, 80% to 90% seen once. Germline V gene sequence: CDR1 SGHTA, CDR2 FQGTGA. CDR3 size: 16 residues. V dropped 5 bases and J dropped 9; count of bases not matched to a gene: 12. The TCR originated in an adult who received the AZD1222 COVID-19 vaccine. The sample consisted of peripheral blood, taken 28 days after the second AZD1222 dose. The chain joins TRBV7-3 to TRBJ2-1; TRBD2 matches 11 bases. For the CDR3, the DNA is TGTGCCAGCAGCGATTCCCTAGCGGGAGGACGGTCTGAGCAGTTCTTC. This sequence encodes CASSDSLAGGRSEQFF. The entire variable domain, with the rest obtained from reference TRBV7-3 and TRBJ2-1, is as follows: GAGVSQTPSNKVTEKGKYVELRCDPISGHTALYWYRQSLGQGPEFLIYFQGTGAADDSGLPNDRFFAVRPEGSVSTLKIQRTERGDSAVYLCASSDSLAGGRSEQFFGPGTRLTVL.